This TCR beta chain came from a study of a mutant IDH1 vaccine in newly diagnosed glioma (dated by TCRdb to the early 2020s). Notes on the research overall: Of the approximately 29 treated patients, roughly 60% were male and roughly 38% were female, and a mean age of roughly 37 years was recorded. Prior to enrollment, patients had been given standard therapy consisting of radiotherapy alone, temozolomide alone, or radiochemotherapy with temozolomide, with the combination given to most patients. Six visits were used for peripheral blood collection: V03 (baseline), V05, V07, V10, V12 and V13. Longitudinal TCRB deep sequencing was done for 25 to 30 treated patients, wherever samples were available for exploratory analyses. Broad study findings and their caveats: Selection of PBMC samples for TCRB deep sequencing was based on availability. Immune responses induced by the vaccine were seen in approximately 92% of patients across multiple MHC alleles. Changes in the top peripheral T cell clonotypes picked up by TCRB sequencing did not appear to be linked to pseudoprogression. It was noted by the authors that analyses of patient blood samples could not be reproduced owing to sample limitations.

V is pruned by 0 bases and J by 7 bases, leaving 1 base of the junction without a gene match. The CDR3 numbers 13 residues from cysteine through phenylalanine. Only the CDR3 part of the read is kept: 39 bases, read in frame from the first base. CDR1 and CDR2 (SQVTM, ANQGSEA) derive from the germline V gene. The sample's time point, from its label and the paper: baseline, week 1 (first vaccination visit). The intended sense of this specimen's treatment or condition label: pre-vaccination baseline after standard-of-care therapy. All donors had newly diagnosed IDH1-mutant astrocytomas of WHO grade 3 or 4 that showed loss of nuclear ATRX. The samples were drawn from NOA16, a multicentre, single-arm, open-label phase I trial in Germany that tested a mutant IDH1 peptide vaccine in humans for the first time. For immunogenicity testing, the blood drawn at visit V03 was used as the baseline sample. Genomic DNA for TCRB sequencing was extracted from EDTA blood using the DNeasy Blood and Tissue Kit.

About this clone itself: Its antigen is currently not known. Base qualities are not at hand, and no much larger clone is one base apart.

Library generation was performed with the immunoSEQ multiplex PCR assay. Rearranged TCR beta chain sequences were amplified using the hsTCRB Kit according to the manufacturer's protocol. Sequencing of TCRB libraries was carried out on an Illumina MiSeq. On the authors' methods: The proprietary platform of the kit vendor was used for demultiplexing, trimming and gene mapping. The clones in this table, taken by TCRdb from immuneACCESS, are in-frame only. Not every clone is retained; where verified, under half of the shortfall comes from an unresolved V gene, and the cause of the rest is unknown. Clone size and the V and J calls come from that table; the DNA yielded D and trimming. The sample has over 14,000 clones on record, around 89% of them singletons. The ten largest clones represent approximately 10% of the sample.

The receptor's source is a woman aged 35 to 49 with glioma. Some clones in this sample may be carry-over from other donors' samples. The sequencing used PBMCs, collected from a glioma patient treated with radiotherapy, temozolomide or both. The chain joins TRBV29-1 to TRBJ1-4; 8 middle bases align to TRBD1. For the CDR3, the sequence is CSVEDDRGEKLFF. The DNA reads as follows: TGCAGCGTTGAAGACGACAGGGGTGAAAAACTGTTTTTT.